This T cell receptor (beta chain) was identified during a study of Graves' ophthalmopathy and Graves' hyperthyroidism. Hyperthyroidism patients, all newly diagnosed, had under 2 months' duration and ages of 18 to 65. Clinical symptoms and serum thyroxine were used for diagnosis; TRAb, thyroid ultrasound and orbital computed tomography were also relied on. The germline gives CDR1 MNHNS, CDR2 SASEGT. The length of the CDR3 is 14 residues. Trimming removed 11 bases from V and 1 base from J, with 15 bases in between. Broader study findings: Blood also harbored most expanded thyroid clonotypes above 0.001 frequency.

As the template, RNA transcripts were used to amplify TCR beta CDR3 regions. First-round RT-PCR employed HTBI primers, with a second-round multiplex PCR after it. MiXCR was run by TCRdb on the multiplex PCR reads, yielding one entry per CDR3 protein. Altogether some 350,000 distinct CDR3 sequences are present, about a sixth being singletons, with the ten largest covering 2.4%. This clonotype was detected once. Its antigen is unidentified. This chain joins TRBV6-1 and TRBJ1-5, with no clear D. Material for sequencing was peripheral blood. The receptor comes from an adult woman with stable Graves' hyperthyroidism. CDR3 region: CAARASNSNQPQHF. In DNA, the CDR3 is TGTGCCGCCCGGGCATCGAACAGCAATCAGCCCCAGCATTTT.